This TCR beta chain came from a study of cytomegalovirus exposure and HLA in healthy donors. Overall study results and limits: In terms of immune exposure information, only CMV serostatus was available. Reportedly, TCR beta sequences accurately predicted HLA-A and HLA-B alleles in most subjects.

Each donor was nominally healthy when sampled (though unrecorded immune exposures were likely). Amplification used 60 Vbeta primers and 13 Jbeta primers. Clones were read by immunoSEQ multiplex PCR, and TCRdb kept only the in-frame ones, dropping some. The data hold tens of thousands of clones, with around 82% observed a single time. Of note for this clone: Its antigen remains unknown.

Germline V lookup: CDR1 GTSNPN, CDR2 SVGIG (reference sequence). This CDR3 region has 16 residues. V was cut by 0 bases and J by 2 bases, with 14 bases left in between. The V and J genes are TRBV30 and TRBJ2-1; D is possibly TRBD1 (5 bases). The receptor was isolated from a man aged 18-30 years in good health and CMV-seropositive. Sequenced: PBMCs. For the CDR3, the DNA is TGTGCCTGGAGTGTACAAGGGGATCTGCCCTACAATGAGCAGTTCTTC. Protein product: CAWSVQGDLPYNEQFF.